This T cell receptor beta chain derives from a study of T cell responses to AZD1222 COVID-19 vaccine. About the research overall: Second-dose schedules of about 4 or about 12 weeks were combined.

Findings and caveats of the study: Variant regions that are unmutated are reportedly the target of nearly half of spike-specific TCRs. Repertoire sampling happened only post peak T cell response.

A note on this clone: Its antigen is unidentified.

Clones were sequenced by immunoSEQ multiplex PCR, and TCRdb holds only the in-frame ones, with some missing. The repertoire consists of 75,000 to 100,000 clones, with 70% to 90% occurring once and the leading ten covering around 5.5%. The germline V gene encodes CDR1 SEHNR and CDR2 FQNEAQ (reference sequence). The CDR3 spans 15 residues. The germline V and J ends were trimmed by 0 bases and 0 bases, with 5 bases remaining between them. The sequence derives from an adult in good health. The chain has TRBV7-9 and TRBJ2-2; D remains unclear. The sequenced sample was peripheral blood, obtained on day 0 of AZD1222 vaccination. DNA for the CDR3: TGTGCCAGCAGCTTAGCAGGAACGAACACCGGGGAGCTGTTTTTT. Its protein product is CASSLAGTNTGELFF.